A single sample gave rise to the 21 T cell receptor beta chains below, sequenced in a study of regulatory T cells in long-lasting Graves disease. Through Arm-PCR of CDR3 regions and iRepertoire HTBI primers, TCR beta libraries were built. TCRdb independently ran MiXCR on the multiplex PCR reads; one entry per CDR3 protein. This table has about 460,000 distinct CDR3 sequences, 12% to 15% appearing once. This sample's time point: newly diagnosed GD, antithyroid drugs for less than 3 months. Researchers made the TCR library from RNA that was extracted from PBMCs. These records were also assigned to another study, of T cells in Graves' hyperthyroidism and ophthalmopathy.

Here the sequenced sample was peripheral blood mononuclear cells (PBMCs), taken at new diagnosis, from a patient treated with antithyroid drugs. The receptors stem from a woman in her fifties or sixties with Graves disease.

J is TRBJ2-5 and V is TRBV9; TRBD2 agrees at 10 bases. The J call may not be correct, given that the DNA end is closer to TRBJ2-1. The CDR3 length is 19 residues. Germline lookup yields CDR1 SGDLS and CDR2 YYNGEE. The CDR3 spells CASSGRDRTTSGAYNEQFF. Written as DNA, the CDR3 is TGTGCCAGCAGCGGCCGGGACAGGACAACTAGCGGGGCTTACAATGAGCAGTTCTTC.

This clonotype has ten or more counts. The J gene is TRBJ1-6, the V gene TRBV12-3 or TRBV12-4; 7 bases map to TRBD1. This CDR3 contains 14 residues. Losses at the gene ends were 5 bases for V and 5 bases for J; bases not matched to a gene: 3. CDR3 amino acids: CASSPGTDNSPLHF. The CDR3 DNA is TGTGCCAGCAGTCCCGGGACAGATAATTCACCCCTCCACTTT.

This clonotype was observed many times. The gene calls are TRBV5-1 and TRBJ1-4, with D perhaps matching TRBD1 (5 bases). The CDR3 length is 14 residues. V was pared by 4 bases and J by 3 bases, with 10 bases between. Germline CDR1 is SGHRS and CDR2 is YFSETQ. This CDR3 is CASSPRDPNEKLFF. The CDR3 region has the DNA TGCGCCAGCAGCCCCCGGGACCCTAATGAAAAACTGTTTTTT.

This clonotype occurred a few times. This chain uses TRBV5-1 with TRBJ2-3, with D tentatively TRBD1 or TRBD2 (6 bases each). The CDR3 loop spans 16 amino acids. V was trimmed by 3 bases and J by 2 bases, leaving 16 bases between them. The germline gives CDR1 SGHRS, CDR2 YFSETQ. The CDR3 sequence: CASSSPEGGYTDTQYF. DNA of the CDR3: TGCGCCAGCAGCTCGCCCGAGGGGGGTTACACAGATACGCAGTATTTT.

This clonotype has ten or more counts. V usage is TRBV19 and J usage is TRBJ2-3, with unresolved D. The CDR3 contains 15 residues. Germline-derived CDR1 and CDR2 are LNHDA and SQIVND (reference sequence). V lost 4 bases to trimming and J lost 1 base, with 12 bases between them. This CDR3 reads CASSTNHAGTDTQYF. The CDR3 DNA follows: TGTGCCAGTAGTACCAACCACGCGGGCACAGATACGCAGTATTTT.

The chain has TRBV15 and TRBJ1-6; no definite D call. Trimming cost V 0 bases and J 9 bases, with 9 bases left between them. CDR1 is LNHNV and CDR2 is YYDKDF in the germline V gene (reference sequence). This CDR3 comprises 14 residues. CDR3 amino acids: CATSRDADGSPLHF. Written as DNA, the CDR3 is TGTGCCACCAGCAGAGATGCGGATGGTTCACCCCTCCACTTT.

This clonotype appeared a few times. The J gene is TRBJ1-2, the V gene TRBV20-1, with 7 bases lining up with TRBD1. CDR1 DFQATT and CDR2 SNEGSKA come from the germline V gene (reference sequence). Unmatched junction bases numbered 8, after V lost 7 bases and J lost 6 bases. The CDR3 contains 12 residues. DNA of the CDR3: TGCAGTGACAAGGGGGCCGACAATGGCTACACCTTC. It specifies CSDKGADNGYTF.

This clonotype was recorded many times. A read error is possible here, since a much larger clone lies one base away. DNA of the CDR3: TGTGCCAGCACCAGGAACACTGAAGCTTTCTTT. It is translated as CASTRNTEAFF. The rearrangement joins TRBV19 to TRBJ1-1; no definite D call. CDR3 length: 11 amino acids. Germline CDR1 LNHDA, CDR2 SQIVND (reference sequence). Between the trimmed V and J ends, which lost 9 bases and 1 base, there was a span of 6 bases.

This clonotype turned up a few times. The chain combines TRBV12-3 or TRBV12-4 with TRBJ1-4; D is possibly TRBD1 (5 bases). The CDR3 length is 14 residues. The V and J ends lost 7 bases and 7 bases respectively, with 16 bases between them. CDR3 residues: CASTSPGTGEKLFF. The DNA of the CDR3 is TGTGCCAGCACCTCCCCAGGGACGGGTGAAAAACTGTTTTTT.

The chain carries TRBV3-1 and TRBJ2-4; unclear D gene. Germline V CDR1 and CDR2: LGHDT, YNNKEL (reference sequence). V was shortened by 0 bases and J by 11 bases, with 8 bases between the two germline ends. This CDR3 contains 12 residues. The CDR3 protein is CASSQEDVVQYF. In DNA form, the CDR3 reads TGTGCCAGCAGCCAAGAGGACGTAGTTCAGTACTTC.

This clonotype has a handful of counts. This chain connects TRBV19 to TRBJ2-7; TRBD2 matches at 10 bases. Germline lookup yields CDR1 LNHDA and CDR2 SQIVND (reference sequence). Germline trimming cut 4 bases from V and 0 bases from J; bases unmatched to any gene: 3. This CDR3 comprises 15 residues. CDR3 sequence: CASSSSGRNSYEQYF. The CDR3, as DNA: TGTGCCAGTAGTAGTAGCGGGAGGAACTCCTACGAGCAGTACTTC. The whole variable domain, remainder taken from reference TRBV19 and TRBJ2-7, is DGGITQSPKYLFRKEGQNVTLSCEQNLNHDAMYWYRQDPGQGLRLIYYSQIVNDFQKGDIAEGYSVSREKKESFPLTVTSAQKNPTAFYLCASSSSGRNSYEQYFGPGTRLTVT.

This clonotype came up many times. The chain recombines TRBV28 with TRBJ2-7; 7 nucleotides agree with TRBD1. The CDR3 loop spans 14 amino acids. Germline trimming cut 6 bases from V and 7 bases from J; bases unmatched to any gene: 12. The germline V gene has CDR1 MDHEN and CDR2 SYDVKM. In DNA, the CDR3 is TGTGCCAGCAGCTACCGACAGGGAGCGGAAGAGCAGTACTTC. Encoded protein: CASSYRQGAEEQYF.

This clonotype was seen at least ten times. V gene TRBV28 combines with J gene TRBJ2-7; D might be TRBD2 (5 bases). Deletions cut 2 bases from V and 3 bases from J, with 14 bases between. The germline V gene has CDR1 MDHEN and CDR2 SYDVKM. The CDR3 runs to 15 residues. Here the CDR3 DNA reads TGTGCCAGCAGTTTAGCCTTAGAGGGTCTCTACGAGCAGTACTTC. Amino acids: CASSLALEGLYEQYF.

V gene TRBV9 combines with J gene TRBJ2-3, with 9 bases that match TRBD2. The CDR3 runs to 16 residues. J lost 3 bases, V lost 0 bases, and 5 bases had no gene match. The germline gives CDR1 SGDLS, CDR2 YYNGEE. Here the CDR3 DNA reads TGTGCCAGCAGCGTAGGATCTGGACTAGCGACAGATACGCAGTATTTT. Residues: CASSVGSGLATDTQYF.

This clonotype was detected many times. The chain has TRBV5-1 and TRBJ2-2; 14 bases line up with TRBD2. V shed 4 bases and J 3 bases; nucleotides not matched to a gene: 5. The CDR3 extends over 17 amino acids. CDR1 and CDR2 (germline): SGHRS, YFSETQ. The CDR3 is CASSPGTSGRDTGELFF. CDR3 nucleotide sequence: TGCGCCAGCAGCCCCGGGACTAGCGGGAGAGACACCGGGGAGCTGTTTTTT.

This clonotype appeared a few times. The V and J genes are TRBV12-3 or TRBV12-4 and TRBJ2-7; 7 nucleotides agree with TRBD1. The CDR3 sequence is 14 residues long. The V and J ends lost 2 bases and 2 bases, in that order; junction bases with no gene match: 3. CDR3 nucleotides: TGTGCCAGCAGTTTACAGGGACAGACCTACGAGCAGTACTTC. It encodes CASSLQGQTYEQYF.

This clonotype was found many times. J is TRBJ1-5 and V is TRBV2; no clear D gene. Germline CDR1 is SNHLY and CDR2 is FYNNEI. Trimming left V 1 base short and J 7 bases short, with 8 bases between. The CDR3 loop spans 13 amino acids. CDR3: CASSEETAQPQHF. The DNA of the CDR3 is TGTGCCAGCAGTGAAGAAACAGCACAGCCCCAGCATTTT.

This clonotype occurred many times. V gene TRBV5-1 combines with J gene TRBJ2-1; TRBD1 agrees at 9 bases. The germline V gene encodes CDR1 SGHRS and CDR2 YFSETQ. The length of the CDR3 is 16 residues. The junction had 7 bases not matched to a gene; V was cut back by 0 bases and J by 6 bases. CDR3 DNA sequence: TGCGCCAGCAGCTTGGCTTTGGGGACAGGGTCCAATGAGCAGTTCTTC. The encoded protein is CASSLALGTGSNEQFF. Complete variable domain (other parts from reference TRBV5-1 and TRBJ2-1): KAGVTQTPRYLIKTRGQQVTLSCSPISGHRSVSWYQQTPGQGLQFLFEYFSETQRNKGNFPGRFSGRQFSNSRSEMNVSTLELGDSALYLCASSLALGTGSNEQFFGPGTRLTVL.

The table lists this clonotype with many counts. The chain recombines TRBV11-2 with TRBJ2-7; D might be TRBD1 (5 bases). Trimming shortened V by 5 bases and J by 3 bases, and 17 bases separated the two germline ends. Looked up from germline, CDR1 is SGHAT and CDR2 is FQNNGV. This CDR3 has 15 residues. This CDR3 reads CASSPEGAENYEQYF. CDR3 DNA: TGTGCCAGCAGCCCAGAAGGGGCGGAGAACTACGAGCAGTACTTC.

The chain joins TRBV4-1 to TRBJ2-7, with 7 bases matching TRBD2. V dropped 1 base and J dropped 4; count of bases not matched to a gene: 10. Germline lookup yields CDR1 MGHRA and CDR2 YSYEKL. The CDR3 covers 16 residues. CDR3 coding DNA: TGCGCCAGCAGCCAAGCTCGGACTAGGGGAGTATACGAGCAGTACTTC. Its translation is CASSQARTRGVYEQYF.

The chain couples TRBV12-3 or TRBV12-4 to TRBJ1-4, with D maybe TRBD1 (6 bases). The V gene lost 2 bases and the J gene lost 4 bases, with 20 bases spanning the gap. The CDR3 length is 18 residues. In DNA, the CDR3 is TGTGCCAGCAGTTTACACGCGGGGGGGGGCAGTGATAATGAAAAACTGTTTTTT. Translating gives CASSLHAGGGSDNEKLFF.